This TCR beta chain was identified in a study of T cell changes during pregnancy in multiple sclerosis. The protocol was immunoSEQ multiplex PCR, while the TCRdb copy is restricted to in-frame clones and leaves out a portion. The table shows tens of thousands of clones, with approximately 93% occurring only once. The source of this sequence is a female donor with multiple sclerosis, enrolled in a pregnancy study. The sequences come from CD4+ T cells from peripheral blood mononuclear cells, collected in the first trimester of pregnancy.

CDR3 residues: CASSPIQQGASGYTF. DNA for the CDR3: TGTGCCAGCAGCCCCATCCAACAGGGGGCTAGTGGCTACACCTTC. The V gene is TRBV7-8, the J gene TRBJ1-2; 9 bases agree with TRBD1. The CDR3 has 15 residues. Germline values: CDR1 SGHVS, CDR2 FQNEAQ. Trimming cost V 5 bases and J 7 bases; bases outside gene matches: 11.